This TCR beta chain was recorded in a study of breast tumors, draining lymph nodes, adjacent tissues. The length of the CDR3 is 14 residues. The V gene lost 3 bases and the J gene lost 5 bases, with 17 bases spanning the gap. The germline V gene encodes CDR1 DFQATT and CDR2 SNEGSKA (reference sequence). Breast cancer patients provided tissue from their axillary draining lymph nodes. Study-level points and caveats: Most tumor T cells seemingly derive from lymph node, then expand in tumor. Luminal-like breast cancer showed significantly greater tumor-nontumor repertoire similarity than basal-like breast cancer did.

This clonotype has ten or more counts. The antigen is not known. TCRdb fed the multiplex PCR reads into MiXCR, producing one record per CDR3 protein. This table holds around 300,000 distinct CDR3 sequences, roughly 30% found once. Sequenced material: axillary lymph node tissue. The chain links TRBV20-1 to TRBJ2-7; D tentatively reads TRBD1 or TRBD2 (7 bases each). The clonotype originates from a female donor with breast cancer. Some clones in this sample may be carry-over from other donors' samples. CDR3 nucleotides: TGCAGTGCTAGTTGGCAGGGGGGGGTGGACGAGCAGTACTTC. Translation: CSASWQGGVDEQYF.